The T cell receptor beta chain described here comes from a study of CD8 T cells in ankylosing spondylitis. As the method for making TCR beta libraries, quantitative 5'-RACE with molecular barcodes was used. MiXCR was run by TCRdb on the 5' RACE reads, yielding one entry per CDR3 protein. The sample lists roughly 250,000 distinct CDR3 sequences; more than 9% were seen once. On this clonotype itself: The antigen is unknown.

Study-wide points: Previous work reported some of these motif variants in the synovial fluid and blood of reactive arthritis. Disease-linked clones, CD8+, were relatively rare in peripheral blood.

V lost 4 bases to trimming and J lost 5 bases, with 11 bases between them. The length of the CDR3 is 14 residues. This TCR derives from a male donor with ankylosing spondylitis or in good health (not recorded which). Sequencing used blood, either unsorted or a sorted T cell fraction (not recorded which). The V gene is TRBV12-3 or TRBV12-4, the J gene TRBJ2-2; maybe TRBD2 (6 bases). The CDR3 is CASSSTGLTGELFF. DNA for the CDR3: TGTGCCAGCAGTTCCACAGGACTAACCGGGGAGCTGTTTTTT.